One and the same sample provided the 30 T cell receptor beta chains below, sequenced in a study of human T cells and chemical hapten exposure. Time point: pre-sensitization, week 0. Treatment denoted: therapeutic diphenylcyclopropenone sensitization with weekly scalp DPC. In TCRdb, the RACE reads were re-called with MiXCR into one record per CDR3 protein. The sample shows tens of thousands of distinct CDR3 sequences, 10% of them seen only once. Sequencing was performed on whole blood, taken in connection with sensitization to the hapten diphenylcyclopropenone (DPC). These receptors were taken from a man aged 30-40 years with alopecia areata. Some clones in this sample may be carry-over from other donors' samples.

The chain employs TRBV7-9 and TRBJ2-4; 9 nucleotides line up with TRBD1. The V segment lost 5 bases and the J segment 0 bases; nucleotides outside the gene matches: 5. Germline assignment: CDR1 SEHNR and CDR2 FQNEAQ (reference sequence). This CDR3 comprises 16 residues. The CDR3 spells CASSRGQGEAKNIQYF. The CDR3 DNA reads TGTGCCAGCAGCAGGGGACAGGGCGAAGCCAAAAACATTCAGTACTTC.

There are many counts of this clonotype. V usage is TRBV20-1 and J usage is TRBJ2-5; TRBD2 might be the D (5 bases). The ends were cut back, 2 bases at V and 9 bases at J, with 13 bases in the middle. CDR3 length: 12 residues. CDR1 is DFQATT, CDR2 SNEGSKA, per germline (reference sequence). The CDR3 spells CSARSGSEAQYF. The CDR3 DNA reads as TGCAGTGCTAGATCGGGAAGTGAGGCCCAGTACTTC.

This clonotype was recorded many times. This chain joins TRBV6-5 and TRBJ2-7, with TRBD2 matching 8 bases. The junction had 6 bases not matched to a gene; V was cut back by 2 bases and J by 3 bases. CDR1 MNHEY and CDR2 SVGAGI come from the germline V gene. The CDR3 runs to 15 residues. The CDR3 DNA sequence: TGTGCCAGCAGTTACCTCGGGGGGGGGCTCTACGAGCAGTACTTC. Translated, it gives CASSYLGGGLYEQYF.

This clonotype was observed at least ten times. The chain has TRBV7-9 and TRBJ2-6; possible D gene TRBD1, 5 bases. Trimming removed 5 bases at V and 0 bases at J, with 11 bases between. The CDR3 length is 16 residues. CDR1 is SEHNR, CDR2 FQNEAQ, per germline (reference sequence). As DNA, the CDR3 is TGTGCCAGCAGCCTGACAGTGAGCTCTGGGGCCAACGTCCTGACTTTC. Its translation: CASSLTVSSGANVLTF.

This clonotype was counted ten times or more. The CDR3 is CASSQAPGQPSTDTQYF. CDR3 coding DNA: TGCGCCAGCAGCCAAGCCCCGGGACAGCCAAGCACAGATACGCAGTATTTT. The rearrangement uses TRBV4-3 and TRBJ2-3; 7 positions agree with TRBD1. The CDR3 runs to 17 residues. CDR1 and CDR2 from the germline V gene are LGHNA and YSLEER. V lost 1 base and J lost 0; bases outside the gene matches: 7.

V usage is TRBV3-1 and J usage is TRBJ1-2; TRBD1 agrees at 7 bases. With 3 bases clipped from V and 8 bases from J, the junction kept 6 bases outside the gene matches. Germline values: CDR1 LGHDT, CDR2 YNNKEL (reference sequence). This CDR3 is built from 13 residues. In DNA, the CDR3 is TGTGCCAGCAGCCAGACAGGGCTACAGGGCTACACCTTC. Protein product: CASSQTGLQGYTF.

CDR3 nucleotides: TGCAGTGCCCCGGGGGCTGATACGCAGTATTTT. Translating gives CSAPGADTQYF. The chain combines TRBV20-1 with TRBJ2-3, with D perhaps assigned TRBD1 or TRBD2 (6 bases each). The length of the CDR3 is 11 residues. Germline V lookup: CDR1 DFQATT, CDR2 SNEGSKA (reference sequence). Trimming cost V 6 bases and J 6 bases, with 10 bases left between them.

This clonotype was counted at least ten times. The chain employs TRBV6-2 or TRBV6-3 and TRBJ2-7; 14 bases map to TRBD2. This CDR3 spans 14 amino acids. V lost 10 bases and J lost 7; bases outside the gene matches: 9. Germline CDR1 reads MNHEY; CDR2 reads SVGEGT. CDR3 amino acids: CATQTSGRAREQYV. CDR3 nucleotides: TGTGCCACCCAGACTAGCGGGAGGGCCAGGGAGCAGTACGTC.

This clonotype was found many times. The chain couples TRBV5-6 to TRBJ1-5; possible D gene TRBD1, 6 bases. The CDR3 spans 15 residues. The germline V gene has CDR1 SGHDT and CDR2 YYEEEE. V dropped 0 bases and J dropped 10 bases, with 17 bases sitting between them. CDR3 loop: CASSLGWTAGSPQHF. The CDR3 DNA sequence: TGTGCCAGCAGCTTGGGGTGGACAGCGGGAAGCCCCCAGCATTTT.

This clonotype has more than one count but fewer than ten. The rearrangement joins TRBV2 to TRBJ1-5; 9 bases line up with TRBD1. Losses at the gene ends were 5 bases for V and 6 bases for J; bases not matched to a gene: 8. The CDR3 runs 15 residues. Looked up from germline, CDR1 is SNHLY and CDR2 is FYNNEI. The CDR3 spells CASSMGQGIGQPQHF. DNA of the CDR3: TGTGCCAGCAGTATGGGACAGGGAATTGGTCAGCCCCAGCATTTT. Filled out from reference TRBV2 and TRBJ1-5, the complete variable domain reads EPEVTQTPSHQVTQMGQEVILRCVPISNHLYFYWYRQILGQKVEFLVSFYNNEISEKSEIFDDQFSVERPDGSNFTLKIRSTKLEDSAMYFCASSMGQGIGQPQHFGDGTRLSIL.

This clonotype was counted at least ten times. V usage is TRBV7-3 and J usage is TRBJ2-3, with 9 bases lining up with TRBD1. The germline CDR1 and CDR2 sequences are SGHTA and FQGTGA. J gave up 3 bases and V 5 bases, and 6 bases lay outside the gene matches. This CDR3 region has 15 residues. The CDR3 region has the DNA TGTGCCAGCAGCCCCAACAGGGGGCGGACAGATACGCAGTATTTT. Amino acid sequence: CASSPNRGRTDTQYF.

This clonotype was seen at least ten times. V and J are TRBV7-6 and TRBJ1-2; D remains ambiguous. Germline CDR1 is SGHVS and CDR2 is FNYEAQ. Trimming removed 5 bases from V and 1 base from J, with 8 bases in between. The CDR3 spans 13 residues. The CDR3 is CASSPGSNYGYTF. The CDR3 DNA is TGTGCCAGCAGCCCTGGGAGTAACTATGGCTACACCTTC.

This clonotype was counted many times. The J gene is TRBJ2-3, the V gene TRBV6-6; 8 nucleotides align to TRBD1. The CDR3 has 16 amino acids. CDR1 and CDR2 (germline): MNHNY, SVGAGI (reference sequence). After removal of 5 bases from V and 2 bases from J, the junction contained 9 bases not matched to a gene. CDR3 DNA: TGTGCCAGCAGTCTGAAAACAGGGGGGTACACAGATACGCAGTATTTT. Translated, it gives CASSLKTGGYTDTQYF.

On this clonotype itself: One end of the junction fails to match germline, which may point to a read error. The rearrangement joins TRBV3-1 to TRBJ2-1, with a possible D match to TRBD1 (5 bases). Germline-derived CDR1 and CDR2 are LGHDT and YNNKEL (reference sequence). The length of the CDR3 is 16 residues. Here the CDR3 DNA reads TGTGCCAGCAGCCAAGATCCGGCTAGGGGAAGTAGTCCATCAATCTTC. Translation: CASSQDPARGSSPSIF.

This clonotype has ten or more counts. This chain joins TRBV6-2 or TRBV6-3 and TRBJ1-5; no clear D. The CDR3 covers 17 residues. V was trimmed by 3 bases and J by 2 bases, leaving 17 bases between them. Germline lookup yields CDR1 MNHEY and CDR2 SVGEGT. CDR3 protein: CASSYPFGSGGNQPQHF. The CDR3 nucleotides are TGTGCCAGCAGTTATCCGTTTGGCAGTGGGGGCAATCAGCCCCAGCATTTT.

This clonotype has at least ten counts. The rearrangement joins TRBV29-1 to TRBJ2-5, with 7 bases that match TRBD2. Germline V CDR1 and CDR2: SQVTM, ANQGSEA. Losses at the gene ends were 6 bases for V and 1 base for J; bases not matched to a gene: 2. The CDR3 spans 12 residues. The CDR3 loop reads CSVASGQETQYF. The CDR3 DNA follows: TGCAGCGTAGCTAGCGGCCAAGAGACCCAGTACTTC.

This chain uses TRBV7-2 with TRBJ2-5, with 10 bases that match TRBD2. The CDR3 spans 15 residues. Germline values: CDR1 SGHTA, CDR2 FQGNSA. With V trimmed by 5 bases and J by 0 bases, 3 bases remained unmatched. The DNA of the CDR3 is TGTGCCAGCAGCCTACTAGCGGGAAACCAAGAGACCCAGTACTTC. Its protein is CASSLLAGNQETQYF.

J is TRBJ2-1 and V is TRBV4-1; D not certain. This CDR3 contains 13 residues. Germline CDR1 is MGHRA and CDR2 is YSYEKL. V gave up 3 bases and J gave up 13 bases, with 16 bases separating them. CDR3 protein: CASSQRQAPIQFF. CDR3 coding DNA: TGCGCCAGCAGCCAGCGGCAGGCCCCGATTCAGTTCTTC.

This clonotype came up many times. The chain has TRBV2 and TRBJ1-1; D not resolved. From germline, CDR1 is SNHLY and CDR2 FYNNEI. CDR3 length: 14 amino acids. V was cut by 4 bases and J by 2 bases, with 11 bases left in between. This CDR3 is CASSASDLNTEAFF. CDR3 coding DNA: TGTGCCAGCAGTGCATCCGACCTAAACACTGAAGCTTTCTTT.

The chain uses TRBV3-1 and TRBJ1-5; 8 positions match TRBD1. Germline V gives CDR1 LGHDT, CDR2 YNNKEL (reference sequence). The trim removed 4 bases at V and 0 bases at J, leaving 2 bases unmatched. The CDR3 loop spans 15 amino acids. The CDR3 here is CASSPTGVSNQPQHF. The CDR3 DNA reads TGTGCCAGCAGCCCGACAGGGGTTAGCAATCAGCCCCAGCATTTT.

This clonotype was picked up many times. The chain has TRBV20-1 and TRBJ2-1; TRBD2 matches 12 bases. The CDR3 has 16 residues. CDR1 is DFQATT and CDR2 is SNEGSKA in the germline V gene (reference sequence). CDR3 protein: CSPYWASGGAYNEQFF. The CDR3 DNA reads TGCAGCCCGTACTGGGCTAGCGGGGGGGCCTACAATGAGCAGTTCTTC.

This rearrangement joins TRBV2 to TRBJ2-3, with a weak D call TRBD1 (6 bases). There are 17 residues in the CDR3. V was cut by 1 base and J by 4 bases, with 18 bases left in between. Germline CDR1 reads SNHLY; CDR2 reads FYNNEI. The CDR3: CASSEGGGWGRSDTQYF. The CDR3 nucleotides are TGTGCCAGCAGTGAAGGAGGTGGATGGGGGCGATCAGATACGCAGTATTTT.

This clonotype has only a few counts. The V call is TRBV20-1, the J call TRBJ1-5; perhaps TRBD1 as D (5 bases). The germline V gene encodes CDR1 DFQATT and CDR2 SNEGSKA (reference sequence). The germline V and J ends were trimmed by 3 bases and 4 bases, with 16 bases remaining between them. The CDR3 is 15 amino acids. CDR3 nucleotide sequence: TGCAGTGCTAGTGTGGGATGGGCAGGGAATCAGCCCCAGCATTTT. It is translated as CSASVGWAGNQPQHF.

This clonotype showed up many times. The gene calls are TRBV5-1 and TRBJ1-2; D gene ambiguous. Germline V lookup: CDR1 SGHRS, CDR2 YFSETQ. The CDR3 loop spans 16 amino acids. V lost 0 bases and J 4 bases, leaving 16 bases between the germline ends. DNA for the CDR3: TGCGCCAGCAGCTTGGCAGGCATGGGCACCAGCTATGGCTACACCTTC. Protein sequence: CASSLAGMGTSYGYTF. Filled out from reference TRBV5-1 and TRBJ1-2, the complete variable domain reads KAGVTQTPRYLIKTRGQQVTLSCSPISGHRSVSWYQQTPGQGLQFLFEYFSETQRNKGNFPGRFSGRQFSNSRSEMNVSTLELGDSALYLCASSLAGMGTSYGYTFGSGTRLTVV.

This chain joins TRBV5-1 and TRBJ2-3, with D hard to call. Per the germline V gene, CDR1 is SGHRS and CDR2 is YFSETQ. V lost 0 bases and J 5 bases, leaving 10 bases between the germline ends. The CDR3 consists of 14 residues. CDR3 coding DNA: TGCGCCAGCAGCTTGGCCGACTTACGAGATACGCAGTATTTT. The encoded protein is CASSLADLRDTQYF.

V usage is TRBV12-3 or TRBV12-4 and J usage is TRBJ2-1; D uncertain. This CDR3 has 11 residues. With 3 bases removed from V and 9 bases from J, the gap between germline ends came to 6 bases. CDR3 sequence reads: CASSFDLEQFF. CDR3 bases: TGTGCCAGCAGTTTTGATCTTGAGCAGTTCTTC.

The chain links TRBV5-5 to TRBJ2-3, with D possibly being TRBD2 (6 bases). Trimming cost V 2 bases and J 4 bases, with 11 bases left between them. Germline V gene lookup returns CDR1 SGHKS and CDR2 YYEKEE (reference sequence). The CDR3 runs 14 residues. In DNA, the CDR3 is TGTGCCAGCAGCTTTCCCGGGAGAGCAGATACGCAGTATTTT. Its protein product is CASSFPGRADTQYF.

This clonotype occurred a few times. The genes are TRBV6-1 and TRBJ1-3, with a weak D call TRBD1 (6 bases). The CDR3 is 16 amino acids. V was cut by 4 bases and J by 2 bases, with 15 bases left in between. Looked up from germline, CDR1 is MNHNS and CDR2 is SASEGT. CDR3 nucleotide sequence: TGTGCCAGCAGTGCCGCTACAGGGAAAACTGGAAACACCATATATTTT. It translates to CASSAATGKTGNTIYF.

This chain joins TRBV12-3 or TRBV12-4 and TRBJ1-1; no definite D call. The CDR3 is 14 amino acids. Trimming removed 3 bases from V and 5 bases from J, with 13 bases in between. CDR3 loop: CASSLGSSQTEAFF. CDR3 DNA sequence: TGTGCCAGCAGTTTGGGGTCCAGTCAGACTGAAGCTTTCTTT.

The V and J genes are TRBV6-5 and TRBJ1-2; D may be TRBD1 (5 bases). The CDR3 is made up of 14 amino acids. Germline CDR1 and CDR2: MNHEY and SVGAGI. V dropped 0 bases and J dropped 4 bases, with 9 bases sitting between them. In DNA, the CDR3 is TGTGCCAGCAGTTACTCGTCACAGGTCTATGGCTACACCTTC. This gives the protein CASSYSSQVYGYTF.